The 20 T cell receptor beta chains presented below share a single source sample, sequenced in a study of identical twins. Using its own MiXCR run on the 5' RACE reads, TCRdb lists one record per CDR3 protein. Of about 430,000 distinct CDR3 sequences in the sample, approximately 17% are singletons; the top ten hold 9.5% to 15%. Sequenced sample: naive T cells sorted from blood. Receptor source: a man aged 50-60 years in good health.

This clonotype was counted many times. The chain uses TRBV5-1 and TRBJ2-2; possibly TRBD2 for D (6 bases). V shed 7 bases and J shed 6 bases, with 22 bases lying between them. This CDR3 is 16 amino acids long. From germline, CDR1 is SGHRS and CDR2 YFSETQ. The CDR3 nucleotides are TGCGCCAGCTACTCACTGCGGGAAGGACTCCCCGGGGAGCTGTTTTTT. This sequence encodes CASYSLREGLPGELFF. Full variable domain (missing parts from reference TRBV5-1 and TRBJ2-2): KAGVTQTPRYLIKTRGQQVTLSCSPISGHRSVSWYQQTPGQGLQFLFEYFSETQRNKGNFPGRFSGRQFSNSRSEMNVSTLELGDSALYLCASYSLREGLPGELFFGEGSRLTVL.

The gene calls are TRBV30 and TRBJ2-2; possible D gene TRBD1, 6 bases. Germline V gives CDR1 GTSNPN, CDR2 SVGIG (reference sequence). This CDR3 comprises 15 residues. V gave up 1 base and J gave up 3 bases, with 12 bases separating them. The CDR3 region is CAWSAAPGDTGELFF. The CDR3 bases are TGTGCCTGGAGTGCCGCCCCAGGGGACACCGGGGAGCTGTTTTTT.

At least ten counts were recorded for this clonotype. The chain has TRBV3-1 and TRBJ1-1, with no clear D. In germline, CDR1 is LGHDT, CDR2 YNNKEL (reference sequence). This CDR3 is built from 14 residues. V was shortened by 0 bases and J by 4 bases, with 9 bases between the two germline ends. The CDR3 loop is CASSQDSAGTEAFF. The DNA for the CDR3 is TGTGCCAGCAGCCAAGATTCGGCGGGCACTGAAGCTTTCTTT.

In its sample, this clonotype was seen a few times. CDR3 amino acids: CASGPISGGGEQYF. The CDR3 nucleotides are TGTGCCAGCGGGCCGATAAGCGGGGGAGGGGAGCAGTACTTC. The chain recombines TRBV12-3 or TRBV12-4 with TRBJ2-7, with 8 bases fitting TRBD2. The CDR3 is made up of 14 amino acids. V shed 8 bases, J shed 7 bases, and the junction held 13 bases outside the gene matches.

There are many counts of this clonotype. The J gene is TRBJ1-1, the V gene TRBV20-1; D gene unclear. The V gene lost 6 bases and the J gene lost 0 bases, with 11 bases spanning the gap. The CDR3 is 13 amino acids. Germline CDR1 and CDR2: DFQATT and SNEGSKA (reference sequence). This CDR3 is CSAPHGMNTEAFF. The CDR3 DNA follows: TGCAGTGCCCCCCACGGAATGAACACTGAAGCTTTCTTT.

The rearrangement links TRBV20-1 to TRBJ2-5; tentatively, D is TRBD2 (6 bases). The CDR3 is 14 residues long. Germline V gene data show CDR1 as DFQATT and CDR2 as SNEGSKA (reference sequence). V was cut by 3 bases and J by 5 bases, with 16 bases left in between. Here the CDR3 reads CSASRGEEWETQYF. CDR3 coding DNA: TGCAGTGCTAGTAGAGGGGAGGAATGGGAGACCCAGTACTTC.

This clonotype occurred many times. V is TRBV27 and J is TRBJ2-3, with 13 bases that match TRBD2. The V gene's germline CDR1 is MNHEY and CDR2 SMNVEV (reference sequence). V gave up 6 bases and J gave up 7 bases; unmatched junction bases: 7. This CDR3 is built from 15 residues. CDR3 sequence: CASSPGTSGTNTQYF. DNA for the CDR3: TGTGCCAGCAGCCCCGGGACTAGCGGGACGAATACGCAGTATTTT.

With regard to this clonotype: One end of the junction fails to match germline, which may point to a read error. The chain has TRBV4-2 and TRBJ1-5; TRBD1 matches 7 bases. The CDR3 is 15 amino acids. Germline CDR1 LGHNA, CDR2 YNFKEQ. CDR3 nucleotide sequence: TGTGCGAGCAGCCAAGATTGGGCAGGGGACAGGCCCCAGCATTTT. This sequence encodes CASSQDWAGDRPQHF.

This rearrangement joins TRBV18 to TRBJ2-7, with a possible D match to TRBD2 (6 bases). CDR1 is KGHSH and CDR2 is LQKENI in the germline V gene. The length of the CDR3 is 13 residues. V lost 2 bases and J lost 7, with 12 bases in between. The DNA of the CDR3 is TGTGCCAGCTCACCAAAGGGCGCGGGGGAGCAGTACTTC. Its translation: CASSPKGAGEQYF. Full variable domain (missing parts from reference TRBV18 and TRBJ2-7): NAGVMQNPRHLVRRRGQEARLRCSPMKGHSHVYWYRQLPEEGLKFMVYLQKENIIDESGMPKERFSAEFPKEGPSILRIQQVVRGDSAAYFCASSPKGAGEQYFGPGTRLTVT.

The rearrangement joins TRBV6-1 to TRBJ2-7, with 7 bases matching TRBD1. Per germline, CDR1 MNHNS and CDR2 SASEGT. Trimming removed 6 bases from V and 7 bases from J; junction bases left unmatched: 12. This CDR3 comprises 14 residues. The CDR3, as DNA: TGTGCCAGCAGCATCATCACAGGGGAAGGAGAGCAGTACTTC. Its translation is CASSIITGEGEQYF.

The rearrangement joins TRBV7-2 to TRBJ2-3; D perhaps matches TRBD2 (7 bases). V was pared by 8 bases and J by 3 bases, with 21 bases between. The CDR3 has 16 amino acids. CDR1 and CDR2 from the germline V gene are SGHTA and FQGNSA. CDR3 sequence reads: CASGPLGGGGTDTQYF. The DNA for the CDR3 is TGTGCCAGCGGCCCCTTGGGGGGGGGCGGGACAGATACGCAGTATTTT.

This chain joins TRBV7-2 and TRBJ2-7, with D possibly TRBD2 on 6 matching bases. V was cut by 0 bases and J by 2 bases, with 17 bases left in between. CDR1 and CDR2 (germline): SGHTA, FQGNSA. The CDR3 is made up of 17 amino acids. The CDR3 loop reads CASSLATTGTAPYEQYF. The CDR3 region has the DNA TGTGCCAGCAGCTTAGCAACAACCGGGACTGCTCCCTACGAGCAGTACTTC.

The chain recombines TRBV25-1 with TRBJ2-2; D gene ambiguous. V was shortened by 6 bases and J by 6 bases, with 5 bases between the two germline ends. The CDR3 is 11 amino acids. The germline CDR1 and CDR2 sequences are MGHDK and SYGVNS. CDR3 loop: CASSEPGELFF. The CDR3 DNA follows: TGTGCCAGCAGCGAACCCGGGGAGCTGTTTTTT.

Points on this clonotype: An end of the junction differs from the germline gene, which may be a read error. The chain uses TRBV12-3 or TRBV12-4 and TRBJ1-1; D unclear. The CDR3 has 13 amino acids. As DNA, the CDR3 is TGTGCCAGCAGGGCTGTAGGGAACGCTGAAGCTTTCTTT. Its translation is CASRAVGNAEAFF.

This clonotype was observed many times. The gene calls are TRBV29-1 and TRBJ2-3; D is unresolved. Trimming shortened V by 1 base and J by 2 bases, and 10 bases separated the two germline ends. CDR1 is SQVTM, CDR2 ANQGSEA, per germline. The CDR3 loop spans 14 amino acids. CDR3 amino acids: CSVEGVFFTDTQYF. The CDR3 DNA reads TGCAGCGTTGAAGGTGTTTTCTTCACAGATACGCAGTATTTT.

The sample holds a few counts of this clonotype. The gene calls are TRBV5-1 and TRBJ2-7, with TRBD1 matching 8 bases. Per germline, CDR1 SGHRS and CDR2 YFSETQ. V lost 5 bases, J lost 4 bases, and 11 bases stayed unmatched. The CDR3 is made up of 15 amino acids. In DNA, the CDR3 is TGCGCCAGCAGACCTCATCAGGGGGCATTATACGAGCAGTACTTC. This gives the protein CASRPHQGALYEQYF.

This chain connects TRBV7-9 to TRBJ2-7; possibly TRBD2 for D (6 bases). The CDR3 has 14 amino acids. V was shortened by 5 bases and J by 0 bases, with 11 bases between the two germline ends. Germline V gene data show CDR1 as SEHNR and CDR2 as FQNEAQ (reference sequence). The CDR3 region is CASSVMGGSYEQYF. The CDR3 nucleotides read TGTGCCAGCAGCGTGATGGGGGGCTCCTACGAGCAGTACTTC.

The chain combines TRBV24-1 with TRBJ2-5, with TRBD2 matching over 9 bases. The CDR3 is made up of 15 amino acids. Germline CDR1 and CDR2: KGHDR and SFDVKD. The V gene end was trimmed by 3 bases and the J gene end by 4 bases; junction bases not matched to a gene: 5. The CDR3 here is CATSDRRAGGETQYF. CDR3 in DNA: TGTGCCACCAGTGATCGGCGAGCGGGAGGAGAGACCCAGTACTTC.

V usage is TRBV4-3 and J usage is TRBJ2-7; 7 bases line up with TRBD1. This CDR3 has 15 amino acids. CDR1 and CDR2 from the germline V gene are LGHNA and YSLEER. V was clipped by 4 bases and J by 5 bases; unmatched bases: 11. DNA for the CDR3: TGCGCCAGCAGCCTTGATTCGACAGGGCCGCACGAGCAGTACTTC. This codes for CASSLDSTGPHEQYF.

The chain carries TRBV7-8 and TRBJ1-3; no firm D call. The ends were cut back, 4 bases at V and 8 bases at J, with 9 bases in the middle. The CDR3 has 12 residues. The germline V gene has CDR1 SGHVS and CDR2 FQNEAQ. The CDR3: CASSSTRDTIYF. CDR3 nucleotide sequence: TGTGCCAGCAGCTCCACGCGCGACACCATATATTTT. The full variable domain, rest sourced from reference TRBV7-8 and TRBJ1-3, is GAGVSQSPRYKVAKRGQDVALRCDPISGHVSLFWYQQALGQGPEFLTYFQNEAQLDKSGLPSDRFFAERPEGSVSTLKIQRTQQEDSAVYLCASSSTRDTIYFGEGSWLTVV.